This record looks at one T cell receptor beta chain sequence and its context. Its antigen is unidentified. The record originates from a study of regulatory T cells in long-lasting Graves disease. Study observations and caveats: What was studied was peripheral blood only, and not thyroid tissue.

Arm-PCR of CDR3 regions with iRepertoire HTBI primers generated TCR beta libraries. MiXCR, run by TCRdb on the multiplex PCR reads, gives a single entry per CDR3 protein. The data show 350,000 to 500,000 distinct CDR3 sequences, with around 20% seen just once and roughly an eighth held by the top ten. Time point meaning: persistent/refractory GD, antithyroid drugs over 5 years with positive TRAb. TCR sequences were obtained from RNA taken from PBMCs. The guidelines of the American Thyroid Association were the basis for diagnosing Graves' disease. V lost 0 bases and J lost 3, with 9 bases in between. Per germline, CDR1 SGDLS and CDR2 YYNGEE. The CDR3 has 15 residues.

Source: peripheral blood mononuclear cells (PBMCs), taken when the disease was refractory, from a patient treated with antithyroid drugs. The chain couples TRBV9 to TRBJ2-2, with D possibly being TRBD2 (5 bases). This clonotype was sampled from a female donor with Graves disease. CDR3 amino acids: CASSVEARDTGELFF. The CDR3 DNA is TGTGCCAGCAGCGTAGAAGCGCGGGACACCGGGGAGCTGTTTTTT.